This T cell receptor beta chain was documented in a study of shared clonotypes between healthy human individuals. Regarding this clone: Its antigen is unidentified.

Donors, without exception, were Caucasian adults residing in Nashville, Tennessee. Study-level results: Specimens sampled were limited to blood, with tissue repertoires likely differing.

Assay: immunoSEQ multiplex PCR; the TCRdb copy retains only in-frame clones and omits some. The table lists roughly 2,500,000 clones, 80% to 95% of them singletons. The CDR3 totals 13 residues. Germline values: CDR1 MNHEY, CDR2 SVGAGI. With 7 bases removed from V and 0 bases from J, the gap between germline ends came to 9 bases. The chain carries TRBV6-5 and TRBJ1-1, with TRBD1 as a possible D gene (6 bases). This TCR derives from a man between 18 and 35 years old in good health. Some clones in this sample may be carry-over from other donors' samples. The sequencing input was naive CD4+ T cells from PBMCs. Documented subset: CD45RA+ positively selected. CDR3 amino acids: CASKQGLNTEAFF. The CDR3 nucleotides read TGTGCCAGCAAACAGGGACTGAACACTGAAGCTTTCTTT.